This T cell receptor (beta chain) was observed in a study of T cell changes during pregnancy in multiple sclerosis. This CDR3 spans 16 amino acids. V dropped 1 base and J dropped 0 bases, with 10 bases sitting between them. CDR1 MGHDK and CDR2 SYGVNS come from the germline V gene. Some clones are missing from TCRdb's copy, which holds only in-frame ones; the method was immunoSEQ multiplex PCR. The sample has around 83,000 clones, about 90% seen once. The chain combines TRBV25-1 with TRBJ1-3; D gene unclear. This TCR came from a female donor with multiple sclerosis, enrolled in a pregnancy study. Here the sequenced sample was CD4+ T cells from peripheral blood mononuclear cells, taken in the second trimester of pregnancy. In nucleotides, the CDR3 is TGTGCCAGCAGTGAATTAGGACTGATCTCTGGAAACACCATATATTTT. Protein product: CASSELGLISGNTIYF.